These T cell receptor beta chains were read from a single sample in a study of shared clonotypes between healthy human individuals. TCRdb's table, derived via immunoSEQ multiplex PCR, lists solely in-frame clones and lacks some. This table holds fewer than 550,000 clones, 75% to 80% found once. Source material: PBMCs. The receptors derive from a woman in her forties in good health. Some clones in this sample may be carry-over from other donors' samples. Each CDR3 is given with its conserved first and last residue. Each record gives: clone size, V gene, D gene, CDR3 protein. The D gene is left open where the match is weak. Rows may omit the clone size; those that give it use once, few, many or a size class.

NA,TRBV7-3,TRBD2,CASSSGSGSTDTQYF
NA,TRBV7-2,NA,CASSRQESFYEQYF
few,TRBV11-2,NA,CASSLSQTQYF
NA,TRBV7-2,TRBD2,CASRETSGRIDEQFF
NA,TRBV6-5,TRBD2,CASRTLAGLVNEQFF
NA,TRBV5-5,TRBD1,CASSLGWTGGVEVAFF
few,TRBV5-1,NA,CASSLYVWGSTDTQYF
NA,TRBV2,NA,CASSGRSGANVLTF
medium-sized,TRBV7-6,TRBD1,CASSRGTGITNTEAFF
few,TRBV28,NA,CASTFDRYTEAFF
NA,TRBV5-6,NA,CASSLSPGDIRSTDTQYF
NA,TRBV28,NA,CASAPGLQSYEQYF
NA,TRBV7-8,NA,CASSLSGEQFF
few,TRBV6-1,NA,CASSEGTSGSSEQYF
NA,TRBV6-6,TRBD1,CASRGTGALNEQFF
NA,TRBV7-9,NA,CASSLSPATNEKLFF
NA,TRBV19,TRBD2,CASSMSGRAAGELFF
NA,TRBV6-1,NA,CASSGAGLSDTQYF
NA,TRBV7-6,TRBD2,CASSLWASGGYDNEQFF
NA,TRBV5-6,TRBD1,CASSLRTGEDYNSPLHF
NA,TRBV7-9,NA,CASSLALRGSSTDTQYF
NA,TRBV28,NA,CASRHSAGELFF
once,TRBV6-5,TRBD2,CASSYGTRNIQYF
NA,TRBV2,NA,CASTVQQETQYF
NA,TRBV5-1,NA,CASSLAGQGPYEQYF
NA,TRBV27,NA,CASSFSRRDEQFF
NA,TRBV2,TRBD1,CASSVTQGDYGYTF
NA,TRBV2,TRBD1,CASSELGQGGSPLHF
NA,TRBV9,NA,CASSVRGNTDTQYF
NA,TRBV2,NA,CASSEGLAASTDTQYF
NA,TRBV7-3,NA,CASSLFDHTDRLANYGYTF
NA,TRBV11-2,TRBD1,CASSPVTGRNIQYF
NA,TRBV18,TRBD2,CASSQTSGSPREQYF
NA,TRBV5-1,TRBD2,CASSLRTSGRANEQFF
NA,TRBV6-5,NA,CARPYEQYF
NA,TRBV2,NA,CASSVNRQETQYF
once,TRBV6-1,TRBD2,CASSIAGAREQYF
NA,TRBV4-3,NA,CASSQLPGTYEQYF
NA,TRBV30,NA,CACVAFAGSSYNEQFF
NA,TRBV11-1,NA,CASSLVGGNTEAFF
NA,TRBV11-3,TRBD2,CASSLDSTSGRETQYF
many,TRBV2,TRBD1,CASSLTGDNYGYTF
NA,TRBV30,TRBD2,CAWRRLAGGPTDTQYF
NA,TRBV20-1,NA,CSAGSGNTIYF
NA,TRBV30,TRBD2,CAWSVGGRGEQFF
NA,TRBV28,NA,CASSPQRQVLDGQYF
NA,TRBV27,NA,CASGPPGADTQYF
NA,TRBV2,TRBD2,CASIREGSTDTQYF
NA,TRBV6-4,TRBD2,CASAGEFGDNEQFF
NA,TRBV5-4,NA,CASSSGLPSGANVLTF
NA,TRBV10-3,TRBD1,CAISGAGTGSYEQYF
NA,TRBV27,NA,CASSPRFDRSYNEQFF
NA,TRBV7-6,NA,CASSFAEDTEAFF
once,TRBV29-1,NA,CSVEGGGSGNTIYF
NA,TRBV5-1,TRBD2,CASRSGGGRAETQYF
NA,TRBV7-9,TRBD2,CASSLRGGGSYNEQFF
NA,TRBV10-1,TRBD2,CASSKLGLAGIHEQYF
NA,TRBV11-3,TRBD2,CASSLGGLAGDNEQFF
NA,TRBV9,NA,CASSPGGASTDTQYF
NA,TRBV28,NA,CASSSHRDDTEAFF